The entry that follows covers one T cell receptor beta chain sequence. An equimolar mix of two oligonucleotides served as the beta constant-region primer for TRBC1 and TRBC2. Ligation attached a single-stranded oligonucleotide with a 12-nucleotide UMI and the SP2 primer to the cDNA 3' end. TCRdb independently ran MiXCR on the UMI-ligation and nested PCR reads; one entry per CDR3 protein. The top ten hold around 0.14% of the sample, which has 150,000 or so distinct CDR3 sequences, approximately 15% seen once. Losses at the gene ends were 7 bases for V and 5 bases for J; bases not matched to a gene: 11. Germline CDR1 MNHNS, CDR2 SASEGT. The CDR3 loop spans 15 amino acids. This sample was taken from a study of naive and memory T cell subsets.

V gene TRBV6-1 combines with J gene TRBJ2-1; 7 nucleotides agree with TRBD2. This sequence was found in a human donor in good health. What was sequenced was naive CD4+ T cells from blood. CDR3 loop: CASTQGPSGNNEQFF. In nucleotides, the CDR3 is TGTGCCAGCACCCAAGGGCCTAGCGGTAACAATGAGCAGTTCTTC.